The clone carrying this T cell receptor beta chain was seen a handful of times. Its target is not known. This sample was taken from a study of CD8 T cells in ankylosing spondylitis. The CDR3 sequence is 15 residues long. After removal of 3 bases from V and 2 bases from J, the junction contained 4 bases not matched to a gene. CDR1 is SGHVS, CDR2 FNYEAQ, per germline. Study-level results: Matched synovial fluid from ankylosing spondylitis patients was reported to be enriched for disease-linked clones. Reactive arthritis synovial fluid and blood previously showed some of these motif variants.

TCRdb processed the 5' RACE reads anew with MiXCR; each CDR3 protein has one entry. The sample shows 240,000 or so distinct CDR3 sequences, approximately 11% of them seen only once. This clonotype was obtained from a male donor with ankylosing spondylitis or in good health (not recorded which). V and J are TRBV7-6 and TRBJ2-4; 7 bases are shared with TRBD2. Input material: blood, either unsorted or a sorted T cell fraction (not recorded which). The CDR3 here is CASSFGGWSKNIQYF. The CDR3 nucleotides are TGTGCCAGCAGCTTCGGGGGGTGGTCCAAAAACATTCAGTACTTC.